This T cell receptor beta chain was captured in a study of cytomegalovirus exposure and HLA in healthy donors. A multiplex PCR was run with 60 Vbeta primers and 13 Jbeta primers. Repertoires were generated with immunoSEQ multiplex PCR, while TCRdb's copy carries only in-frame clones and drops some. Seen here are about 31,000 clones, 87% observed once, and the top ten hold 2.5% to 3.5%. The V end lost 4 bases, the J end lost 6 bases, and 15 bases lay between the germline ends. The CDR3 runs 14 residues. From germline, CDR1 is MGHRA and CDR2 YSYEKL. Sequenced sample: PBMCs. V is TRBV4-1 and J is TRBJ1-2; D is perhaps TRBD1 (6 bases). This TCR came from a boy between 10 and 17 years old in good health and CMV-seronegative. CDR3 residues: CASSPGPAGDGYTF. CDR3 nucleotides: TGCGCCAGCAGCCCAGGGCCGGCAGGGGATGGCTACACCTTC.